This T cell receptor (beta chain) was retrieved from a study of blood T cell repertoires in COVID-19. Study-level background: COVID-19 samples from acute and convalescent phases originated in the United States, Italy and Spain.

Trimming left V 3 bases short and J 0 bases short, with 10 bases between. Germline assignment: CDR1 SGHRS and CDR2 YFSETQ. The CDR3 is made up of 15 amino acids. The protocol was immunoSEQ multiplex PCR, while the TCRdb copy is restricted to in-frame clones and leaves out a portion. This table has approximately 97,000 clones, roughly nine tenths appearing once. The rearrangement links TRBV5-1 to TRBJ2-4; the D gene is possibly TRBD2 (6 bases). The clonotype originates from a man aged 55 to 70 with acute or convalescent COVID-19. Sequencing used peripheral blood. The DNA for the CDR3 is TGCGCCAGCAGCTCGGGGGATTTAGCCAAAAACATTCAGTACTTC. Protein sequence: CASSSGDLAKNIQYF.